This entry lists 5 T cell receptor beta chains sequenced from one sample in a study of control samples from healthy donors and cancer patients. Produced via immunoSEQ multiplex PCR; TCRdb's table is partial and in-frame only. There are under 200,000 clones in the sample; roughly 94% occur only once, and 8.5% lies in the top ten. The source material was blood. The receptors stem from a woman in her thirties or forties in good health.

The chain employs TRBV5-1 and TRBJ2-2; D is perhaps TRBD2 (6 bases). This CDR3 region has 16 residues. Deletions cut 2 bases from V and 4 bases from J, with 15 bases between. The V gene's germline CDR1 is SGHRS and CDR2 YFSETQ. The CDR3 region is CASSLEGLATTGELFF. For the CDR3, the DNA is TGCGCCAGCAGCTTAGAGGGGCTAGCGACCACCGGGGAGCTGTTTTTT. Using reference TRBV5-1 and TRBJ2-2 for the parts outside the CDR3, the full variable domain is KAGVTQTPRYLIKTRGQQVTLSCSPISGHRSVSWYQQTPGQGLQFLFEYFSETQRNKGNFPGRFSGRQFSNSRSEMNVSTLELGDSALYLCASSLEGLATTGELFFGEGSRLTVL.

The chain links TRBV2 to TRBJ1-1, with 8 bases that match TRBD1. J was trimmed by 1 base and V by 6 bases; bases with no gene match: 7. The CDR3 is made up of 15 amino acids. The germline gives CDR1 SNHLY, CDR2 FYNNEI. The CDR3: CASRVDRGRNTEAFF. The DNA for the CDR3 is TGTGCCAGCAGGGTAGACAGGGGCAGGAACACTGAAGCTTTCTTT. Supplemented by reference TRBV2 and TRBJ1-1, the full variable domain reads EPEVTQTPSHQVTQMGQEVILRCVPISNHLYFYWYRQILGQKVEFLVSFYNNEISEKSEIFDDQFSVERPDGSNFTLKIRSTKLEDSAMYFCASRVDRGRNTEAFFGQGTRLTVV.

The chain carries TRBV7-3 and TRBJ1-2, with D maybe TRBD1 (5 bases). CDR1 SGHTA and CDR2 FQGTGA come from the germline V gene. CDR3 length equals 13 residues. Trimming removed 5 bases at V and 5 bases at J, with 12 bases between. This chain's CDR3 is CASSPSGGYGYTF. In nucleotides, the CDR3 is TGTGCCAGCAGCCCCTCGGGGGGGTATGGCTACACCTTC.

The V call is TRBV4-2, the J call TRBJ1-4; D unclear. With 1 base removed from V and 4 bases from J, the gap between germline ends came to 13 bases. Germline V gene data show CDR1 as LGHNA and CDR2 as YNFKEQ. This CDR3 has 16 amino acids. The CDR3 region is CASSQVSQTYNEKLFF. In DNA, the CDR3 is TGTGCCAGCAGCCAAGTTTCACAGACCTATAATGAAAAACTGTTTTTT.

The rearrangement links TRBV7-2 to TRBJ2-3; the D is unclear. This CDR3 region has 15 residues. Germline values: CDR1 SGHTA, CDR2 FQGNSA. Trimming cost V 5 bases and J 3 bases, with 15 bases left between them. The CDR3 loop is CASSRQWASTDTQYF. CDR3 DNA sequence: TGTGCCAGCAGCCGCCAGTGGGCTTCAACAGATACGCAGTATTTT.